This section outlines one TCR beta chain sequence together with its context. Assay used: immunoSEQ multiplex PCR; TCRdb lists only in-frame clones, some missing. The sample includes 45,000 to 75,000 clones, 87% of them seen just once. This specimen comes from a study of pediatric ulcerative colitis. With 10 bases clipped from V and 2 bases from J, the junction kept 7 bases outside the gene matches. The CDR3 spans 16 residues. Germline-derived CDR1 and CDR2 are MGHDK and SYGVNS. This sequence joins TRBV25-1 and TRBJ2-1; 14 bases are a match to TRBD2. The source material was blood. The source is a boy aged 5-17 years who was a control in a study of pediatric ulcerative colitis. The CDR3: CATGKGLAGAYNEQFF. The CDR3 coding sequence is TGTGCCACCGGAAAGGGACTAGCGGGAGCCTACAATGAGCAGTTCTTC.